This T cell receptor beta chain was found in a study of cytomegalovirus exposure and HLA in healthy donors. Study details: In terms of ancestry, the Caucasian-associated cluster contained around 79% of the approximately 400 genotyped donors.

Amplification used 60 Vbeta primers and 13 Jbeta primers. Clones were read by immunoSEQ multiplex PCR, and TCRdb kept only the in-frame ones, dropping some. The sample holds nearly 300,000 clones, roughly 85% seen once. Study observations and caveats: Earlier results showed most TCR beta V segments being productive about 87% or about 30% of the time. Upon later analysis, HLA-associated TCR beta chains proved more clonally expanded than other, equally common chains.

Worth noting for this clone: Its antigen is not identified.

The sequence was collected from a middle-aged man in good health and CMV-seropositive. Sequencing input: PBMCs.

CDR3 sequence (DNA): TGTGCCAGCAGCTTAGGCCCGGGGGATACGCAGTATTTT. Translation: CASSLGPGDTQYF. The genes are TRBV13 and TRBJ2-3, with a possible D match to TRBD2 (5 bases). The CDR3 is made up of 13 amino acids. Between the trimmed V and J ends, which lost 0 bases and 6 bases, there was a span of 7 bases. The germline gives CDR1 PRHDT, CDR2 FYEKMQ (reference sequence).